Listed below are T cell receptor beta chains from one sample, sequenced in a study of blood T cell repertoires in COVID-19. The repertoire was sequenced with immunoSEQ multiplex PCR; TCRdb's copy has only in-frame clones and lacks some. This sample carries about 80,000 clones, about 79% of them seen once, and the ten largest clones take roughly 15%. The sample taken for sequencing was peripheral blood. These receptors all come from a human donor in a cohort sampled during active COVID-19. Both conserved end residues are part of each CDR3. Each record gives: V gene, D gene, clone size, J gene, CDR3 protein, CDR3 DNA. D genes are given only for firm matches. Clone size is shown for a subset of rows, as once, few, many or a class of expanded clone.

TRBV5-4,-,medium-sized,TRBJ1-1,CASRLEVGTEAFF,TGTGCCTCCCGCCTAGAAGTCGGGACTGAAGCTTTCTTT
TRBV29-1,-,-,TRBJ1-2,CSARGAGVFGYTF,TGCAGCGCCCGAGGTGCAGGGGTCTTTGGCTACACCTTC
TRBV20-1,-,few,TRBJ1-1,CSVGVGTEAFF,TGCAGTGTTGGAGTGGGCACTGAAGCTTTCTTT
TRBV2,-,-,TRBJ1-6,CASIPMGSNSPLHF,TGTGCCAGCATCCCCATGGGCAGTAATTCACCCCTCCACTTT
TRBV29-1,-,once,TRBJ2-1,CSPHLGGNEQFF,TGCAGCCCCCACCTAGGAGGGAATGAGCAGTTCTTC
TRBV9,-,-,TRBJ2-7,CASSPQGSLTYEQYF,TGTGCCAGCAGCCCGCAGGGTAGTCTTACCTACGAGCAGTACTTC
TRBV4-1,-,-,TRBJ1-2,CASSLREATANYGYTF,TGCGCCAGCAGCCTAAGAGAAGCGACAGCAAACTATGGCTACACCTTC
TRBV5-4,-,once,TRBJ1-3,CASSSKYGSSGNTIYF,TGTGCCAGCAGCTCGAAATACGGTTCCTCTGGAAACACCATATATTTT
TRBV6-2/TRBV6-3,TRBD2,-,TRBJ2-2,CASSYSWLAGSGELFF,TGTGCCAGCAGTTACTCATGGCTAGCGGGATCCGGGGAGCTGTTTTTT
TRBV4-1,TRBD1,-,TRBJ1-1,CASSPSDRAQQAFF,TGCGCCAGCAGCCCCTCTGACAGGGCCCAACAAGCTTTCTTT
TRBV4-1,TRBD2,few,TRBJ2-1,CASSQDRSGSNYEQFF,TGCGCCAGCAGCCAAGATCGGAGCGGGAGTAACTATGAGCAGTTCTTC
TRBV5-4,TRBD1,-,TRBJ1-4,CASSSGQGSSTNEKLFF,TGTGCCAGCAGCTCCGGACAGGGGAGTTCAACTAATGAAAAACTGTTTTTT
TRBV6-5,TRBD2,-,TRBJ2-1,CASSSATSGQNEQFF,TGTGCCAGCAGTTCGGCGACTAGCGGGCAGAATGAGCAGTTCTTC
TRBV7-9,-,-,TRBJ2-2,CASSPTQTANTGELFF,TGTGCCAGCAGCCCAACCCAGACAGCGAACACCGGGGAGCTGTTTTTT
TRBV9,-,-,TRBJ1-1,CASSVWWGPNTEAFF,TGTGCCAGCAGCGTATGGTGGGGGCCGAACACTGAAGCTTTCTTT
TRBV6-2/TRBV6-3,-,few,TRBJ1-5,CASSQAWGGEGNQPQHF,TGTGCCAGCAGTCAAGCTTGGGGGGGCGAGGGCAATCAGCCCCAGCATTTT
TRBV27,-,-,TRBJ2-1,CASSPPGWTGSAGYNEQFF,TGTGCCAGCAGTCCCCCGGGGTGGACAGGGTCAGCGGGGTACAATGAGCAGTTCTTC
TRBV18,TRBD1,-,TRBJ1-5,CASSQFTGGGSNQPQHF,TGTGCCAGCTCACAATTCACAGGGGGCGGGAGCAATCAGCCCCAGCATTTT
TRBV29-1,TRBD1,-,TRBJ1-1,CSAGQVTLNTEAFF,TGCAGCGCGGGACAGGTAACGCTAAACACTGAAGCTTTCTTT
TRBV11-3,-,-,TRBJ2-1,CASSPGTLEQFF,TGTGCCAGCAGCCCAGGGACTCTGGAGCAGTTCTTC
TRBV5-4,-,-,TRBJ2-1,CASSWETGEQFF,TGTGCCAGCAGCTGGGAGACAGGTGAGCAGTTCTTC
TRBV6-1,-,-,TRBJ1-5,CASSEADSNQPQHF,TGTGCCAGCAGTGAGGCAGATAGCAATCAGCCCCAGCATTTT
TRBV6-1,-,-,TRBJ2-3,CASSEGSKDTQYF,TGTGCCAGCAGTGAAGGGAGCAAAGATACGCAGTATTTT
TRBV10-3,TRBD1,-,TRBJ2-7,CAIAADRGTYEQYF,TGTGCCATCGCAGCAGACAGGGGGACCTACGAGCAGTACTTC
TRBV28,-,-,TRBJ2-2,CASSLGGGYTGELFF,TGTGCCAGCAGTTTGGGTGGGGGGTACACCGGGGAGCTGTTTTTT
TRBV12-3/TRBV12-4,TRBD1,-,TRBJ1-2,CASSAGQGYGYTF,TGTGCCAGCAGTGCGGGACAGGGCTATGGCTACACCTTC
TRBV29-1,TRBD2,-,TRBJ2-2,CSVLSGGNGELFF,TGCAGCGTTCTTAGCGGGGGTAACGGGGAGCTGTTTTTT
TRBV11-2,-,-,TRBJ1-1,CASSLMSTEAFF,TGTGCCAGCAGCTTAATGAGTACTGAAGCTTTCTTT
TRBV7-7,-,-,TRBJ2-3,CASSRDLTDTQYF,TGTGCTAGCAGTCGGGACTTAACAGATACGCAGTATTTT
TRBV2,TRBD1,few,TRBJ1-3,CASMGQVGNTIYF,TGTGCCAGCATGGGACAGGTTGGAAACACCATATATTTT
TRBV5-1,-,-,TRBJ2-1,CASSYVRHTGNNEQFF,TGCGCCAGCAGCTACGTGAGGCACACCGGAAACAATGAGCAGTTCTTC
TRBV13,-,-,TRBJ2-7,CASSLGGRGSSYEQYF,TGTGCCAGCAGCTTAGGTGGCAGGGGAAGCTCCTACGAGCAGTACTTC
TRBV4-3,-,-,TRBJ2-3,CASSQLATGTQYF,TGCGCCAGCAGCCAACTAGCGACCGGTACGCAGTATTTT
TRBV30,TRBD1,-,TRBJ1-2,CAWNTGVLGYTF,TGTGCCTGGAATACAGGGGTCTTGGGCTACACCTTC
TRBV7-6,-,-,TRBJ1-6,CASSPLGVGPNSPLHF,TGTGCCAGCAGCCCCCTCGGGGTAGGACCGAATTCACCCCTCCACTTT
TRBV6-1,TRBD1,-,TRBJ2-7,CASSEAGTGSYEQYF,TGTGCCAGCAGTGAAGCGGGGACAGGGTCCTACGAGCAGTACTTC
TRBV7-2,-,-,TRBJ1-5,CASSLVGGAGNQPQHF,TGTGCCAGCAGCTTAGTAGGGGGGGCTGGCAATCAGCCCCAGCATTTT